These 22 T cell receptor beta chains were sequenced from one sample in a study of T cells in women clearing cervical HPV infection. TCRdb keeps only in-frame clones here, not all; method: immunoSEQ multiplex PCR. This table lists under 35,000 clones. Sequenced material: blood buffy coat. The receptors were sampled from a woman aged 18 to 75 with a cervical HPV16 infection that either progressed to CIN3+ or cleared (not recorded which).

Regarding this clone: The read is 3 residues too short to cover the CDR3 end, so that end is filled in from the germline J gene. This chain connects TRBV7-9 to TRBJ1-2; 7 bases align to TRBD1. Germline V gene data show CDR1 as SEHNR and CDR2 as FQNEAQ (reference sequence). Unmatched junction bases numbered 5, after V lost 3 bases and J lost 4 bases. The CDR3 contains 14 residues. The part of the CDR3 DNA that was read is TGTGCCAGCAGCTTCGGGGGACAGCTCTATGGC. Residues: CASSFGGQLYG. In full, the CDR3 reads CASSFGGQLYGYTF.

On this clone itself: The CDR3 end is not reached by the read, which stops 3 residues before it; the germline J gene fills it in. The chain uses TRBV5-1 and TRBJ2-5; TRBD1 matches at 7 bases. The germline V gene encodes CDR1 SGHRS and CDR2 YFSETQ. The J segment lost 5 bases and the V segment lost 4 bases, leaving 8 bases of the junction unmatched. The CDR3 totals 14 residues. CDR3 DNA (partial): TGCGCCAGCAGCGCAGACAGGGAATGGGAGACC. Protein: CASSADREWET. The CDR3 in full is CASSADREWETQYF.

With regard to this clone: The DNA ends 3 residues before the CDR3 does, and the rest of the CDR3 is filled in from the germline J gene. The rearrangement links TRBV2 to TRBJ2-4; D perhaps matches TRBD2 (7 bases). Germline loops: CDR1 SNHLY, CDR2 FYNNEI. Trimming left V 8 bases short and J 9 bases short, with 23 bases between. CDR3 length: 15 residues. CDR3 DNA (partial): TGTGCCAGCTCCGTCCAGGCGGGCGGGGGCGGCATT. Its protein is CASSVQAGGGGI. The complete CDR3 protein is CASSVQAGGGGIQYF. Full variable domain (remainder filled in from reference TRBV2 and TRBJ2-4): EPEVTQTPSHQVTQMGQEVILRCVPISNHLYFYWYRQILGQKVEFLVSFYNNEISEKSEIFDDQFSVERPDGSNFTLKIRSTKLEDSAMYFCASSVQAGGGGIQYFGAGTRLSVL.

Note on this clone: The CDR3 extends 3 residues past the end of the read, so its final part is completed from the germline J gene. The chain carries TRBV2 and TRBJ2-1; 15 positions match TRBD2. V shed 6 bases and J 4 bases; nucleotides not matched to a gene: 7. Germline V gene sequence: CDR1 SNHLY, CDR2 FYNNEI. The CDR3 has 17 residues. CDR3 DNA (partial): TGTGCCAGCAGAGGAGGACTAGCGGGGGGGGCATACAATGAG. This sequence encodes CASRGGLAGGAYNE. The whole CDR3 reads CASRGGLAGGAYNEQFF.

On this clone itself: The observed sequence ends 3 residues before the CDR3 terminus, with the missing tail filled in from the germline J gene. The chain combines TRBV7-9 with TRBJ1-2; 8 bases map to TRBD1. The germline CDR1 and CDR2 sequences are SEHNR and FQNEAQ (reference sequence). The CDR3 sequence is 14 residues long. V dropped 5 bases and J dropped 6; count of bases not matched to a gene: 8. The sequenced part of the CDR3 DNA is TGTGCCAGCAGCCCAGGACAGGGAGCGAATGGC. This gives the protein CASSPGQGANG. The entire CDR3 sequence reads CASSPGQGANGYTF.

Points on this clone: The read ends 3 residues before the CDR3 terminus; that terminus is restored from the germline J gene. The chain uses TRBV11-2 and TRBJ1-6; the D gene is possibly TRBD1 (6 bases). The CDR3 loop spans 14 amino acids. The germline CDR1 and CDR2 sequences are SGHAT and FQNNGV. V was pared by 5 bases and J by 6 bases, with 11 bases between. The covered CDR3 bases are TGTGCCAGCAGCCCAGGACAGCCTAATTCACCC. It translates to CASSPGQPNSP. The CDR3 in its entirety is CASSPGQPNSPLHF.

Comments on this clone: The read terminates 3 residues ahead of where the CDR3 ends, so the germline J gene completes it. The J gene is TRBJ2-4, the V gene TRBV4-2; 10 nucleotides agree with TRBD1. The CDR3 runs 16 residues. The V and J ends lost 3 bases and 7 bases, in that order; junction bases with no gene match: 9. In germline, CDR1 is LGHNA, CDR2 YNFKEQ. The sequenced CDR3 bases are TGTGCCAGCAGCCATCCACAACCGGGACAGGGGAACATT. It specifies CASSHPQPGQGNI. The entire CDR3 sequence reads CASSHPQPGQGNIQYF.

A note on this clone: With the read ending 3 residues before the CDR3 end, the germline J gene is used to fill in that end. V usage is TRBV14 and J usage is TRBJ1-2; D is perhaps TRBD1 (6 bases). Germline values: CDR1 SGHDN, CDR2 FVKESK. The CDR3 is 13 amino acids. Trimming took off 4 bases at V and 2 bases at J, with 8 bases between the two ends. This CDR3 is CASSPGQNYGYTF. Partial CDR3 DNA: TGTGCCAGCAGCCCAGGACAGAACTATGGC. Complete variable domain (other parts from reference TRBV14 and TRBJ1-2): EAGVTQFPSHSVIEKGQTVTLRCDPISGHDNLYWYRRVMGKEIKFLLHFVKESKQDESGMPNNRFLAERTGGTYSTLKVQPAELEDSGVYFCASSPGQNYGYTFGSGTRLTVV.

Notes on this clone: The read comes to an end 3 residues before the CDR3 does, leaving the germline J gene to fill in the end. The J gene is TRBJ2-4, the V gene TRBV20-1; 8 bases are a match to TRBD2. The CDR3 sequence is 15 residues long. Per the germline V gene, CDR1 is DFQATT and CDR2 is SNEGSKA (reference sequence). CDR3 sequence reads: CSAGGEGGRIGLQYF. Partial CDR3 DNA: TGCAGTGCCGGGGGGGAGGGGGGCCGGATCGGTCTT.

Concerning this clone itself: Read sequence stops 3 residues before the CDR3 end, and the germline J gene provides the missing end. The chain uses TRBV7-9 and TRBJ1-1; perhaps TRBD1 as D (5 bases). The germline CDR1 and CDR2 sequences are SEHNR and FQNEAQ (reference sequence). The V and J ends lost 5 bases and 7 bases respectively, with 17 bases between them. There are 14 residues in the CDR3. The sequenced part of the CDR3 DNA is TGTGCCAGCAGCCTGGCGGGGCACAGTTTTGAA. This gives the protein CASSLAGHSFE. The entire CDR3 protein is CASSLAGHSFEAFF.

Of note for this clone: The read gets to within 3 residues of the CDR3 end, and the germline J gene fills in the rest. This rearrangement joins TRBV7-9 to TRBJ2-2; D uncertain. The CDR3 extends over 14 amino acids. Trimming left V 1 base short and J 1 base short, with 4 bases between. Germline CDR1 SEHNR, CDR2 FQNEAQ (reference sequence). The sequenced part of the CDR3 DNA is TGTGCCAGCAGCTTAGAGGGGAACACCGGGGAG. Protein product: CASSLEGNTGE. The whole CDR3 protein reads CASSLEGNTGELFF.

For this clone: The CDR3 goes on 3 residues after the read ends, and that part is filled in from the germline J gene. The chain uses TRBV5-1 and TRBJ1-3, with a weak D call TRBD1 (6 bases). CDR1 and CDR2 from the germline V gene are SGHRS and YFSETQ. The V gene lost 2 bases and the J gene lost 4 bases, with 13 bases spanning the gap. The CDR3 is made up of 15 amino acids. CDR3 DNA (partial): TGCGCCAGCAGCTTTGGGGACACGGGAGGAAACACC. This codes for CASSFGDTGGNT. The full CDR3 is CASSFGDTGGNTIYF.

Of note for this clone: Read sequence stops 3 residues before the CDR3 end, and the germline J gene provides the missing end. The chain recombines TRBV5-4 with TRBJ2-1, with D maybe TRBD2 (5 bases). The CDR3 spans 15 residues. Germline V gene sequence: CDR1 SGHNT, CDR2 YYREEE (reference sequence). Trimming shortened V by 0 bases and J by 2 bases, and 9 bases separated the two germline ends. CDR3 DNA (partial): TGTGCCAGCAGCTTGGGAGAGGGTACCTACAATGAG. As protein: CASSLGEGTYNE. In full, the CDR3 is CASSLGEGTYNEQFF. Complete variable domain (other parts from reference TRBV5-4 and TRBJ2-1): ETGVTQSPTHLIKTRGQQVTLRCSSQSGHNTVSWYQQALGQGPQFIFQYYREEENGRGNFPPRFSGLQFPNYSSELNVNALELDDSALYLCASSLGEGTYNEQFFGPGTRLTVL.

Of note for this clone: The read falls 3 residues short of the CDR3 end, and the missing part is taken from the germline J gene. The chain joins TRBV5-6 to TRBJ1-2; 9 bases fit TRBD1. This CDR3 is 15 amino acids long. The germline V gene encodes CDR1 SGHDT and CDR2 YYEEEE. The CDR3 loop is CASTDAGTGWGGYTF. CDR3 DNA (partial): TGTGCCAGCACGGACGCCGGGACAGGGTGGGGCGGC.

The sequenced part of the CDR3 DNA is TGTGCCAGCAGCCCACCCCCGGGACAGACAATGAACACTGAA. It codes for CASSPPPGQTMNTE. The entire CDR3 reads CASSPPPGQTMNTEAFF. This chain connects TRBV14 to TRBJ1-1; the match to TRBD1 covers 7 bases. The read stops 3 residues short of the end of the CDR3; the missing end is completed from the germline J gene. Unmatched junction bases numbered 11, after V lost 4 bases and J lost 0 bases. From germline, CDR1 is SGHDN and CDR2 FVKESK. This CDR3 has 17 residues.

Of note for this clone: Read sequence stops 3 residues before the CDR3 end, and the germline J gene provides the missing end. The chain couples TRBV14 to TRBJ2-7; 9 nucleotides line up with TRBD2. Trimming took 4 bases from V and 0 from J; bases not matched to a gene: 4. Per the germline V gene, CDR1 is SGHDN and CDR2 is FVKESK. There are 15 residues in the CDR3. CDR3 DNA (partial): TGTGCCAGCAGCCTAGCGGGGGCCCACTCCTACGAG. This encodes CASSLAGAHSYE. The CDR3 as a whole reads CASSLAGAHSYEQYF.

The CDR3 spells CSARSRRNTEAFF. The sequenced CDR3 bases are TGCAGTGCTAGATCCAGGCGGAACACTGAA. This chain joins TRBV20-1 and TRBJ1-1; no clear D. The read terminates 3 residues ahead of where the CDR3 ends, so the germline J gene completes it. V lost 2 bases and J lost 1, with 8 bases in between. CDR3 size: 13 residues. The germline CDR1 and CDR2 sequences are DFQATT and SNEGSKA (reference sequence).

A note on this clone: The read ends 3 residues early relative to the CDR3; the germline J gene fills the gap. The V gene is TRBV2, the J gene TRBJ2-3, with 7 bases that match TRBD1. Germline CDR1 SNHLY, CDR2 FYNNEI. Trimming removed 4 bases from V and 3 bases from J; junction bases left unmatched: 7. This CDR3 has 15 residues. The CDR3 protein is CASSGDRVVTDTQYF. The CDR3 DNA, read in part, is TGTGCCAGCAGTGGAGACAGGGTGGTGACAGATACG.

Regarding this clone: Read data end 3 residues before the CDR3 end; the end is taken from the germline J gene. The rearrangement uses TRBV20-1 and TRBJ2-6; 8 nucleotides align to TRBD2. The CDR3 consists of 16 residues. CDR1 is DFQATT, CDR2 SNEGSKA, per germline (reference sequence). V gave up 5 bases and J gave up 0 bases; unmatched junction bases: 6. The DNA read from the CDR3 is TGCAGTGCTGCTAGCGGGCCTAGCTCTGGGGCCAACGTC. Protein: CSAASGPSSGANV. The complete CDR3 reads CSAASGPSSGANVLTF.

Regarding this clone: The observed sequence ends 3 residues before the CDR3 terminus, with the missing tail filled in from the germline J gene. This sequence joins TRBV19 and TRBJ2-3, with TRBD2 matching over 10 bases. Trimming removed 9 bases from V and 8 bases from J; junction bases left unmatched: 14. CDR1 and CDR2 (germline): LNHDA, SQIVND (reference sequence). CDR3 length: 15 amino acids. The covered CDR3 bases are TGTGCCAGCTCTGAGAGCGGGGGGGGCCGGGGTACG. Translating gives CASSESGGGRGT. The CDR3 in its entirety is CASSESGGGRGTQYF.

To note about this clone: The observed sequence ends 3 residues before the CDR3 terminus, with the missing tail filled in from the germline J gene. The chain joins TRBV6-2 or TRBV6-3 to TRBJ2-3; unclear D gene. CDR1 MNHEY and CDR2 SVGEGT come from the germline V gene. This CDR3 contains 13 residues. The V end lost 2 bases, the J end lost 5 bases, and 8 bases lay between the germline ends. This CDR3 is CASSYTRQDTQYF. The sequenced part of the CDR3 DNA is TGTGCCAGCAGTTACACTCGCCAAGATACG.

Notes on this clone: The read ends 3 residues shy of where the CDR3 ends; the end is completed using the germline J gene. V usage is TRBV6-2 or TRBV6-3 and J usage is TRBJ2-5, with 10 bases fitting TRBD1. The J segment lost 5 bases and the V segment lost 10 bases, leaving 4 bases of the junction unmatched. The CDR3 is 12 amino acids. Germline V gene sequence: CDR1 MNHEY, CDR2 SVGEGT. Partial CDR3 DNA: TGTGCCAAGACAGGGGGCATGGAGACC. Protein sequence: CAKTGGMET. The whole CDR3 sequence reads CAKTGGMETQYF.